The text below deals with one TCR beta chain. What it binds is not known. The record originates from a study of CD4+ T cells in melanoma. The study, taken as a whole, reports: Diverse differentiation states were reported for melanoma neoantigen-specific CD4+ T cells. A reported correlation linked neoantigen-specific CD4+ T cells to CD8+, macrophage and B cell function.

The ends were cut back, 6 bases at V and 2 bases at J, with 14 bases in the middle. This CDR3 spans 14 amino acids. The germline V gene has CDR1 MNHEY and CDR2 SMNVEV (reference sequence). Sequenced by immunoSEQ multiplex PCR; TCRdb stores in-frame clones only, minus some. This sample carries around 15,000 clones, over 70% of them seen once, and the ten largest clones take 6.4%. Material for sequencing was cells from a culture (not recorded whether cultured in vitro). This chain connects TRBV27 to TRBJ2-7; D may be TRBD2 (6 bases). The sequence came from a human donor with melanoma. This CDR3 reads CASRGGFGAYEQYF. The CDR3, as DNA: TGTGCCAGCAGAGGAGGGTTCGGGGCCTACGAGCAGTACTTC.